What follows are 25 T cell receptor beta chains derived from one specimen sequenced in a study of shared clonotypes between healthy human individuals. Produced via immunoSEQ multiplex PCR; TCRdb's table is partial and in-frame only. Of about 2.1 million clones listed, just over 90% are singletons. Selected positively for CCR7 and CD45RO-negative, naive CD8 cells excluded terminally differentiated effector memory CD45RA+ cells. Sequencing input: naive CD8+ T cells from PBMCs. The source is a man aged 18 to 35 in good health. Some clones in this sample may be carry-over from other donors' samples.

This chain connects TRBV6-4 to TRBJ2-2; 8 nucleotides match TRBD2. This CDR3 comprises 15 residues. After removal of 2 bases from V and 4 bases from J, the junction contained 3 bases not matched to a gene. Germline lookup yields CDR1 MRHNA and CDR2 SNTAGT. The CDR3 protein is CASSDRAGATGELFF. CDR3 nucleotides: TGTGCCAGCAGTGACCGAGCGGGAGCCACCGGGGAGCTGTTTTTT.

The V gene is TRBV7-8, the J gene TRBJ2-1; TRBD2 agrees at 11 bases. CDR3 length: 17 residues. Germline lookup yields CDR1 SGHVS and CDR2 FQNEAQ. The V segment lost 1 base and the J segment 5 bases; nucleotides outside the gene matches: 7. CDR3 sequence reads: CASSLGYPGLADNEQFF. The DNA for the CDR3 is TGTGCCAGCAGCTTAGGCTACCCGGGACTAGCGGACAATGAGCAGTTCTTC.

The rearrangement links TRBV5-8 to TRBJ1-2; D is perhaps TRBD1 (5 bases). V was pared by 3 bases and J by 9 bases, with 24 bases between. CDR3 size: 16 residues. Germline CDR1 is SGHTS and CDR2 is YDEGEE. In DNA form, the CDR3 reads TGTGCCAGCAGCTCGGGGAATTGGGGACGGGGAGAAAGCTACACCTTC. This gives the protein CASSSGNWGRGESYTF.

The chain combines TRBV5-4 with TRBJ2-7; 7 positions match TRBD1. V was clipped by 2 bases and J by 2 bases; unmatched bases: 7. The CDR3 spans 15 residues. The germline V gene has CDR1 SGHNT and CDR2 YYREEE (reference sequence). CDR3 protein: CASSFTGAPAYEQYF. CDR3 DNA: TGTGCCAGCAGCTTTACAGGGGCTCCCGCCTACGAGCAGTACTTC.

This chain links TRBV29-1 with TRBJ2-1, with 7 bases identical to TRBD2. The V gene end was trimmed by 4 bases and the J gene end by 4 bases; junction bases not matched to a gene: 7. In germline, CDR1 is SQVTM, CDR2 ANQGSEA. The length of the CDR3 is 14 residues. CDR3 bases: TGCAGCGTTGCTAAGGCTAGCGGTTACAATGAGCAGTTCTTC. Its translation is CSVAKASGYNEQFF.

V and J are TRBV6-5 and TRBJ2-5; no definite D call. V was cut by 5 bases and J by 0 bases, with 10 bases left in between. This CDR3 has 14 residues. Germline lookup yields CDR1 MNHEY and CDR2 SVGAGI. Here the CDR3 DNA reads TGTGCCAGCAGTCCTGGAGCGAACCAAGAGACCCAGTACTTC. It codes for CASSPGANQETQYF.

The chain links TRBV2 to TRBJ2-1; D gene uncertain. Trimming pared 3 bases from V and 0 bases from J, leaving 6 bases between. From germline, CDR1 is SNHLY and CDR2 FYNNEI. The CDR3 contains 14 residues. The CDR3 bases are TGTGCCAGCAGTGATGACATCTCCTACAATGAGCAGTTCTTC. Protein product: CASSDDISYNEQFF.

V usage is TRBV6-5 and J usage is TRBJ1-5; perhaps TRBD1 as D (5 bases). Germline CDR1 reads MNHEY; CDR2 reads SVGAGI. Trimming stripped 11 bases from V and 7 bases from J, with 15 bases between. The CDR3 has 12 residues. Here the CDR3 reads CADLAGLQPQHF. In DNA form, the CDR3 reads TGTGCCGACCTTGCGGGGCTACAGCCCCAGCATTTT.

The chain has TRBV2 and TRBJ1-1; D is undetermined. CDR3 length: 14 amino acids. Trimming removed 9 bases from V and 4 bases from J, with 18 bases in between. Per germline, CDR1 SNHLY and CDR2 FYNNEI. CDR3 loop: CARSPWTAGTEAFF. Written as DNA, the CDR3 is TGTGCCAGATCCCCGTGGACCGCCGGCACTGAAGCTTTCTTT.

The chain recombines TRBV9 with TRBJ1-1; D may be TRBD1 (6 bases). Germline V gene sequence: CDR1 SGDLS, CDR2 YYNGEE. V was trimmed by 2 bases and J by 4 bases, leaving 15 bases between them. The CDR3 runs to 15 residues. The CDR3: CASSVAGARSTEAFF. In DNA, the CDR3 is TGTGCCAGCAGCGTGGCAGGGGCGCGGAGCACTGAAGCTTTCTTT.

J is TRBJ2-3 and V is TRBV7-3; weak D call: TRBD2 (6 bases). This CDR3 region has 12 residues. Germline CDR1 and CDR2: SGHTA and FQGTGA. Trimming pared 5 bases from V and 10 bases from J, leaving 13 bases between. CDR3 amino acids: CASSPNKRAQYF. CDR3 bases: TGTGCCAGCAGCCCAAACAAGCGGGCGCAGTATTTT.

The chain links TRBV7-8 to TRBJ2-1; D uncertain. The CDR3 is 17 amino acids. Per the germline V gene, CDR1 is SGHVS and CDR2 is FQNEAQ. V lost 4 bases to trimming and J lost 3 bases, with 19 bases between them. CDR3 in DNA: TGTGCCAGCAGCTCGGCTACCGGACCCTTTATCTACAATGAGCAGTTCTTC. It encodes CASSSATGPFIYNEQFF. Based on the CDR3 plus reference TRBV7-8 and TRBJ2-1, the full variable domain is GAGVSQSPRYKVAKRGQDVALRCDPISGHVSLFWYQQALGQGPEFLTYFQNEAQLDKSGLPSDRFFAERPEGSVSTLKIQRTQQEDSAVYLCASSSATGPFIYNEQFFGPGTRLTVL.

The J gene is TRBJ1-2, the V gene TRBV27; D may be TRBD1 (6 bases). Germline loops: CDR1 MNHEY, CDR2 SMNVEV (reference sequence). The CDR3 has 16 amino acids. The V end was cut by 5 bases, the J end by 3 bases, with 19 bases between. Written as DNA, the CDR3 is TGTGCCAGCAGTCCCCGGGGGGCCTCAAATTACTATGGCTACACCTTC. Its translation: CASSPRGASNYYGYTF.

On this clone itself: This specimen includes other DNA sequences encoding the same CDR3. The CDR3: CASSLDAGELFF. CDR3 in DNA: TGTGCCAGCAGCTTGGATGCCGGGGAGCTGTTTTTT. V gene TRBV5-4 combines with J gene TRBJ2-2, with no clear D. V lost 0 bases to trimming and J lost 6 bases, with 3 bases between them. This CDR3 is built from 12 residues. CDR1 and CDR2 from the germline V gene are SGHNT and YYREEE (reference sequence). The entire variable domain, with the rest obtained from reference TRBV5-4 and TRBJ2-2, is as follows: ETGVTQSPTHLIKTRGQQVTLRCSSQSGHNTVSWYQQALGQGPQFIFQYYREEENGRGNFPPRFSGLQFPNYSSELNVNALELDDSALYLCASSLDAGELFFGEGSRLTVL.

The genes are TRBV9 and TRBJ2-5; TRBD1 or TRBD2 may be the D gene (6 bases each). Deletions cut 4 bases from V and 3 bases from J, with 16 bases between. The CDR3 runs 15 residues. Germline V CDR1 and CDR2: SGDLS, YYNGEE. The CDR3 loop reads CASSKQGLVKETQYF. Here the CDR3 DNA reads TGTGCCAGCAGCAAACAGGGACTTGTCAAAGAGACCCAGTACTTC.

CDR3 sequence (DNA): TGTGCCAGCAGCGGCCGGGAGCTGTTTTTT. Translated, it gives CASSGRELFF. The chain joins TRBV6-5 to TRBJ2-2, with D uncertain. The CDR3 contains 10 residues. CDR1 MNHEY and CDR2 SVGAGI come from the germline V gene. Trimming cost V 6 bases and J 9 bases, with 5 bases left between them.

The chain is built from TRBV9 and TRBJ2-3; D is ambiguous. The CDR3 loop spans 13 amino acids. Germline-derived CDR1 and CDR2 are SGDLS and YYNGEE. The V and J ends lost 6 bases and 1 base respectively, with 9 bases between them. In nucleotides, the CDR3 is TGTGCCAGCAAAAGAGAGGGCACAGATACGCAGTATTTT. Its protein product is CASKREGTDTQYF.

J is TRBJ1-1 and V is TRBV27, with 8 bases lining up with TRBD1. CDR1 is MNHEY, CDR2 SMNVEV, per germline (reference sequence). V was clipped by 5 bases and J by 5 bases; unmatched bases: 7. The CDR3 spans 14 residues. Here the CDR3 reads CASSPYRGRTEAFF. The DNA of the CDR3 is TGTGCCAGCAGTCCCTACAGGGGGAGGACTGAAGCTTTCTTT.

This clone was found once. V usage is TRBV6-1 and J usage is TRBJ2-7; TRBD1 agrees at 7 bases. This CDR3 has 15 residues. In germline, CDR1 is MNHNS, CDR2 SASEGT. V lost 4 bases, J lost 0 bases, and 6 bases stayed unmatched. This CDR3 is CASSADRLTSYEQYF. In DNA, the CDR3 is TGTGCCAGCAGTGCGGACAGGTTAACCTCCTACGAGCAGTACTTC.

The chain is built from TRBV4-3 and TRBJ2-2; TRBD2 aligns across 8 bases. This CDR3 has 16 amino acids. V shed 3 bases, J shed 5 bases, and the junction held 8 bases outside the gene matches. Germline V gives CDR1 LGHNA, CDR2 YSLEER. DNA for the CDR3: TGCGCCAGCAGCCAGGGTACTAGCGGAGCTACCGGGGAGCTGTTTTTT. It translates to CASSQGTSGATGELFF.

The rearrangement links TRBV19 to TRBJ2-3, with D uncertain. Trimming cost V 6 bases and J 5 bases, with 6 bases left between them. Germline loops: CDR1 LNHDA, CDR2 SQIVND (reference sequence). The CDR3 totals 11 residues. In nucleotides, the CDR3 is TGTGCCAGTAGATGGGGAGATACGCAGTATTTT. It translates to CASRWGDTQYF.

This chain connects TRBV13 to TRBJ1-1; D is perhaps TRBD1 (5 bases). Trimming removed 5 bases from V and 3 bases from J, with 10 bases in between. The CDR3 is made up of 13 amino acids. Germline V gene sequence: CDR1 PRHDT, CDR2 FYEKMQ (reference sequence). The CDR3 region has the DNA TGTGCCAGCAGCGATGGGGGTTACACTGAAGCTTTCTTT. It codes for CASSDGGYTEAFF.

In this sample, this clone turned up once. The rearrangement uses TRBV4-2 and TRBJ2-7; 8 bases are a match to TRBD1. Unmatched junction bases numbered 0, after V lost 0 bases and J lost 2 bases. Germline V gene lookup returns CDR1 LGHNA and CDR2 YNFKEQ. This CDR3 contains 14 residues. The CDR3 sequence is CASSQDRGPYEQYF. The DNA of the CDR3 is TGTGCCAGCAGCCAAGACAGGGGGCCCTACGAGCAGTACTTC.

This chain connects TRBV27 to TRBJ2-2, with 10 nucleotides matching TRBD2. Germline assignment: CDR1 MNHEY and CDR2 SMNVEV (reference sequence). The CDR3 covers 17 residues. V lost 4 bases to trimming and J lost 3 bases; unmatched junction nucleotides: 8. CDR3 region: CASSSLQLAGDTGELFF. Here the CDR3 DNA reads TGTGCCAGCAGTTCCTTGCAGCTAGCGGGAGACACCGGGGAGCTGTTTTTT.

The V gene is TRBV11-2, the J gene TRBJ2-2, with 8 bases identical to TRBD1. V gave up 5 bases and J gave up 8 bases; unmatched junction bases: 13. Germline CDR1 and CDR2: SGHAT and FQNNGV. This CDR3 is built from 16 residues. The CDR3 loop reads CASSARDRTRGGELFF. The CDR3 DNA sequence: TGTGCCAGCAGCGCTAGGGACAGGACCCGGGGGGGGGAGCTGTTTTTT.